Each of the 4 T cell receptor beta chains below was sequenced from the same sample in a study of CD8+ T cells in alopecia areata. Treatment in this sample: oral pan-JAK inhibitor, 5-10 mg twice daily. Reverse transcription of extracted RNA yielded cDNA, which provided the sequencing template. TCRdb keeps only in-frame clones here, not all; method: immunoSEQ multiplex PCR. Of about 180,000 clones listed, roughly half are singletons. The source was CD8+ T cells sorted from blood, collected around week 54, from a patient treated with tofacitinib. The receptor source for this set is a human donor with alopecia areata.

The CDR3 here is CASSIRGRFSEHPGELFF. Here the CDR3 DNA reads TGTGCCAGTAGTATCAGAGGGAGGTTCTCTGAACACCCCGGGGAGCTGTTTTTT. V is TRBV19 and J is TRBJ2-2; TRBD2 might be the D (6 bases). Per the germline V gene, CDR1 is LNHDA and CDR2 is SQIVND (reference sequence). V dropped 3 bases and J dropped 6 bases, with 23 bases sitting between them. The CDR3 covers 18 residues. Full variable domain (missing parts from reference TRBV19 and TRBJ2-2): DGGITQSPKYLFRKEGQNVTLSCEQNLNHDAMYWYRQDPGQGLRLIYYSQIVNDFQKGDIAEGYSVSREKKESFPLTVTSAQKNPTAFYLCASSIRGRFSEHPGELFFGEGSRLTVL.

This clone occurred a few times. The chain recombines TRBV7-2 with TRBJ1-4; unclear D gene. CDR3 size: 13 residues. Per germline, CDR1 SGHTA and CDR2 FQGNSA. Trimming removed 2 bases at V and 8 bases at J, with 9 bases between. CDR3 sequence: CASSLTRAEKLFF. CDR3 coding DNA: TGTGCCAGCAGCTTAACTCGAGCCGAAAAACTGTTTTTT.

The V call is TRBV27, the J call TRBJ1-2, with 7 bases identical to TRBD1. Germline values: CDR1 MNHEY, CDR2 SMNVEV (reference sequence). V was pared by 5 bases and J by 8 bases, with 11 bases of the junction left unmatched. This CDR3 comprises 14 residues. CDR3 coding DNA: TGTGCCAGCAGTACGAACGGACAGGTTGGGGGCTACACCTTC. This encodes CASSTNGQVGGYTF.

The chain couples TRBV29-1 to TRBJ2-3, with no clear D. Trimming removed 1 base from V and 1 base from J, with 12 bases in between. The CDR3 is 15 residues long. Germline lookup yields CDR1 SQVTM and CDR2 ANQGSEA. CDR3 DNA sequence: TGCAGCGTTGAAGGATCTGCCTCGGGCACAGATACGCAGTATTTT. This gives the protein CSVEGSASGTDTQYF.